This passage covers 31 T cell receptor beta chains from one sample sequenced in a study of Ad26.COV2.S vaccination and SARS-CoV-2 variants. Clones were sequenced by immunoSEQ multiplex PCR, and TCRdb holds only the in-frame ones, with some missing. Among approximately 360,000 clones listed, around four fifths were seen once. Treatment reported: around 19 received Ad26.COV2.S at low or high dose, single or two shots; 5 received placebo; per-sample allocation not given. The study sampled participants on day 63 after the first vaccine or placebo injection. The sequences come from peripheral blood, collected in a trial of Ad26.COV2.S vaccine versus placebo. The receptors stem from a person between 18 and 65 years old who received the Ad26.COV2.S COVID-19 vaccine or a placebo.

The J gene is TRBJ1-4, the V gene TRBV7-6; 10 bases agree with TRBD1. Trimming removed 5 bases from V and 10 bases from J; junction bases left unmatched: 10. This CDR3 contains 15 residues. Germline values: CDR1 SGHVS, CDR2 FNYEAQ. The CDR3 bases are TGTGCCAGCAGCCCGAGGACAGGGGGAACAGCAAAACTGTTTTTT. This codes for CASSPRTGGTAKLFF.

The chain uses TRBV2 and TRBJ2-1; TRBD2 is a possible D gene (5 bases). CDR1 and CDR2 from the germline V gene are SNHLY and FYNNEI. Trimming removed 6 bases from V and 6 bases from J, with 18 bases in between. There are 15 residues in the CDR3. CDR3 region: CASSEREMTLNEQFF. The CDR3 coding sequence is TGTGCCAGCAGCGAACGGGAAATGACTCTCAATGAGCAGTTCTTC.

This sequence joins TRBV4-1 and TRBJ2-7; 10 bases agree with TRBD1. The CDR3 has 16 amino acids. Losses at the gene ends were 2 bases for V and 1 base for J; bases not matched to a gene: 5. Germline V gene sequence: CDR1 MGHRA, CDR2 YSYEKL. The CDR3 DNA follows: TGCGCCAGCAGCCAACGACAGGGGGCAGGTTCCTACGAGCAGTACTTC. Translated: CASSQRQGAGSYEQYF.

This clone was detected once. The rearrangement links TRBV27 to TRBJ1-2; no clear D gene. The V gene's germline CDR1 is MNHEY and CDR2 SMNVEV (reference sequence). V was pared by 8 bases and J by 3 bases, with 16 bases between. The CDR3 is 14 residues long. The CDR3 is CASCPTLGYYGYTF. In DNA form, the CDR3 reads TGTGCCAGCTGCCCCACTTTGGGGTACTATGGCTACACCTTC.

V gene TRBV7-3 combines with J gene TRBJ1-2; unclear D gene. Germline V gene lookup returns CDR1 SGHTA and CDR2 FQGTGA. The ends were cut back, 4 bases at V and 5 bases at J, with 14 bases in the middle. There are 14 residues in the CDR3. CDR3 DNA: TGTGCCAGCAGCTCCCCCAGTATTTCTTATGGCTACACCTTC. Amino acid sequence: CASSSPSISYGYTF.

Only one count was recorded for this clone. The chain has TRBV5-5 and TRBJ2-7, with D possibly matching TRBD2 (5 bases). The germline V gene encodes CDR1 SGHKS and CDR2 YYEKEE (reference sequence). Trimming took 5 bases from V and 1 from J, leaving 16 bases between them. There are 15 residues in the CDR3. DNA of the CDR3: TGTGCCAGCAGTCCCTCTACGGGAACGTCCTACGAGCAGTACTTC. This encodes CASSPSTGTSYEQYF. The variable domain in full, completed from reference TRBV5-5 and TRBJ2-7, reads DAGVTQSPTHLIKTRGQQVTLRCSPISGHKSVSWYQQVLGQGPQFIFQYYEKEERGRGNFPDRFSARQFPNYSSELNVNALLLGDSALYLCASSPSTGTSYEQYFGPGTRLTVT.

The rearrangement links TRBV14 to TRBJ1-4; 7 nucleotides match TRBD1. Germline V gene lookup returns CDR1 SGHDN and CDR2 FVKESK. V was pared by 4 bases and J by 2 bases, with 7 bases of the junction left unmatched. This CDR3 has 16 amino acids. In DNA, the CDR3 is TGTGCCAGCAGCCCTCGGGTCAGGGGGACTAATGAAAAACTGTTTTTT. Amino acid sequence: CASSPRVRGTNEKLFF.

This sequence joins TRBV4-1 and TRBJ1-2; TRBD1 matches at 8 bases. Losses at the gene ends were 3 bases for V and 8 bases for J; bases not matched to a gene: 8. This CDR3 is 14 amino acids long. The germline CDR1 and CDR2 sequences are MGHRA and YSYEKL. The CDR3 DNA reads TGCGCCAGCAGCCACCTCTACAGGGGGGACGGCTACACCTTC. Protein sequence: CASSHLYRGDGYTF.

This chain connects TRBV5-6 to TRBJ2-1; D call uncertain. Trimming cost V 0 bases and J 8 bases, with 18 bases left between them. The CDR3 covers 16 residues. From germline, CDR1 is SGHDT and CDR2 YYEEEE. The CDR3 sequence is CASSLAREPSLYEQFF. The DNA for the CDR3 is TGTGCCAGCAGCTTGGCTAGGGAACCAAGCCTCTATGAGCAGTTCTTC.

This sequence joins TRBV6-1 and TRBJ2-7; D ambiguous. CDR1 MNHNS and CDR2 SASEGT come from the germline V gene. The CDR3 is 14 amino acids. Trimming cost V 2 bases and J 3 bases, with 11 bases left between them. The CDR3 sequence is CASSEPGRSYEQYF. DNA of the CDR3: TGTGCCAGCAGTGAACCCGGTAGGAGCTACGAGCAGTACTTC.

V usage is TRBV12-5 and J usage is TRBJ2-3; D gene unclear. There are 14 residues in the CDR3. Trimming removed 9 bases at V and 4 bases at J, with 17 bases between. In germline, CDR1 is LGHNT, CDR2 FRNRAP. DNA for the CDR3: TGTGCTAGCGGCTACGGCGTCCTCCCAGATACGCAGTATTTT. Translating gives CASGYGVLPDTQYF.

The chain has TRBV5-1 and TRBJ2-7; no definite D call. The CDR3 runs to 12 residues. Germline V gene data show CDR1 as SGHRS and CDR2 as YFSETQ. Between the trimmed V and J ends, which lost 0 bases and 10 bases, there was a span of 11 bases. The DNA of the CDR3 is TGCGCCAGCAGCTTGGCCCCCGGCCCCCAGTACTTC. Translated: CASSLAPGPQYF. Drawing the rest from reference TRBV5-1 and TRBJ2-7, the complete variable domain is KAGVTQTPRYLIKTRGQQVTLSCSPISGHRSVSWYQQTPGQGLQFLFEYFSETQRNKGNFPGRFSGRQFSNSRSEMNVSTLELGDSALYLCASSLAPGPQYFGPGTRLTVT.

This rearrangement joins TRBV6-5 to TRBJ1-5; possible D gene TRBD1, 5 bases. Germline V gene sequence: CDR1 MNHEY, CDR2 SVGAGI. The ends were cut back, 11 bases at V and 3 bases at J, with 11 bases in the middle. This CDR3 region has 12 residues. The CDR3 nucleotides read TGTGCCCCCGCGGGGGACAATCAGCCCCAGCATTTT. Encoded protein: CAPAGDNQPQHF.

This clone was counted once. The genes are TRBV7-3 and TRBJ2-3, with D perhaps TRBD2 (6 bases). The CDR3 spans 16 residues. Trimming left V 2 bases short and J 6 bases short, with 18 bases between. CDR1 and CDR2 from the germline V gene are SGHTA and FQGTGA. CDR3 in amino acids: CASSLGRLGEKDTQYF. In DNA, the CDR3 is TGTGCCAGCAGCTTAGGGCGACTAGGGGAGAAGGATACGCAGTATTTT. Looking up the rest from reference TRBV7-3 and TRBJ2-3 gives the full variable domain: GAGVSQTPSNKVTEKGKYVELRCDPISGHTALYWYRQSLGQGPEFLIYFQGTGAADDSGLPNDRFFAVRPEGSVSTLKIQRTERGDSAVYLCASSLGRLGEKDTQYFGPGTRLTVL.

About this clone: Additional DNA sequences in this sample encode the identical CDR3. CDR3 residues: CASSQDRVSYEQYF. CDR3 in DNA: TGCGCCAGCAGCCAAGATCGGGTCTCCTACGAGCAGTACTTC. V and J are TRBV4-3 and TRBJ2-7; D gene uncertain. The CDR3 is made up of 14 amino acids. V lost 0 bases and J 0 bases, leaving 6 bases between the germline ends. Germline loops: CDR1 LGHNA, CDR2 YSLEER.

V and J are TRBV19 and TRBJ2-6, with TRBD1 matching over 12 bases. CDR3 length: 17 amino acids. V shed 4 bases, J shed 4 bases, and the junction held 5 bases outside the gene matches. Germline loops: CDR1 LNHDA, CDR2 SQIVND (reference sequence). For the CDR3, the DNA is TGTGCCAGTAGTAGGGGACAGGGGGCGTCCGGGGCCAACGTCCTGACTTTC. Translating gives CASSRGQGASGANVLTF.

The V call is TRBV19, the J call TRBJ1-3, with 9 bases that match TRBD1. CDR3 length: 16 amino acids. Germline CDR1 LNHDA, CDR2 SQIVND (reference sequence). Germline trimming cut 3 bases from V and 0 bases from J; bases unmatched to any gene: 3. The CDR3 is CASSISGQGSGNTIYF. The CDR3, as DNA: TGTGCCAGTAGTATCTCGGGACAGGGCTCTGGAAACACCATATATTTT.

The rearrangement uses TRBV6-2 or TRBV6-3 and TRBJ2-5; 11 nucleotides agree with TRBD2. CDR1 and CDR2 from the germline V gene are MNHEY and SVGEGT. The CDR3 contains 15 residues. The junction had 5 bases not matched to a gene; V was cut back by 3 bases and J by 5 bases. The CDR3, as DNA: TGTGCCAGCAGTTATGAGCTAGCGGGGGGTGAGACCCAGTACTTC. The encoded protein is CASSYELAGGETQYF.

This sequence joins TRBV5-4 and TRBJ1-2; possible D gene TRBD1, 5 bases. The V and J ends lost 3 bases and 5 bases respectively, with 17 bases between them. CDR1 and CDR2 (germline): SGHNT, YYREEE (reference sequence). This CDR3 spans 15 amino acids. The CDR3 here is CASSWDRDGLYGYTF. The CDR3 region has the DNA TGTGCCAGCAGCTGGGACCGGGACGGCTTATATGGCTACACCTTC.

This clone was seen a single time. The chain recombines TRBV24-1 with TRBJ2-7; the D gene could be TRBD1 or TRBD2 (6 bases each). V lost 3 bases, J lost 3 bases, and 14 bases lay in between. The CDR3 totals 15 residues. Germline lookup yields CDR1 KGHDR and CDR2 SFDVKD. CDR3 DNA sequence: TGTGCCACCAGTGATCCCCGACTAGGGGGCTACGAGCAGTACTTC. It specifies CATSDPRLGGYEQYF.

CDR3 in amino acids: CASSPLERVSESGYTF. The CDR3 DNA is TGTGCCAGCAGCCCCCTCGAGAGGGTGTCGGAGAGTGGCTACACCTTC. The J gene is TRBJ1-2, the V gene TRBV28; D is ambiguous. The V gene lost 6 bases and the J gene lost 7 bases, with 24 bases spanning the gap. The CDR3 extends over 16 amino acids. Germline V gene sequence: CDR1 MDHEN, CDR2 SYDVKM.

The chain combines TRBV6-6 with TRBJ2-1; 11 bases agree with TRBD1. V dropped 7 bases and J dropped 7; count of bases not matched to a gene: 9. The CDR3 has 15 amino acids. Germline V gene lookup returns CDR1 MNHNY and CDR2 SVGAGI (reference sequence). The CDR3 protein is CASTKGTGGLNEQFF. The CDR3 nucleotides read TGTGCCAGCACCAAGGGGACAGGGGGTTTGAATGAGCAGTTCTTC.

The chain's CDR3 is CASDQGAGNTIYF. DNA for the CDR3: TGTGCCAGTGATCAGGGGGCTGGAAACACCATATATTTT. This chain joins TRBV19 and TRBJ1-3; 7 bases map to TRBD1. Germline V gives CDR1 LNHDA, CDR2 SQIVND (reference sequence). The ends lost 8 bases at V and 2 bases at J; junction bases unmatched: 3. The CDR3 contains 13 residues.

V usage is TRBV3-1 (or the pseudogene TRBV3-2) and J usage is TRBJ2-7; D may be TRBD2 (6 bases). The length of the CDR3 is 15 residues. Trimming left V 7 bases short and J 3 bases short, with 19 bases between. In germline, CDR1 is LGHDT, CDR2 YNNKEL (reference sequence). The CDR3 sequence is CASTLGGAGYYEQYF. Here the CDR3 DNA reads TGTGCCAGCACCCTAGGAGGGGCTGGTTACTACGAGCAGTACTTC.

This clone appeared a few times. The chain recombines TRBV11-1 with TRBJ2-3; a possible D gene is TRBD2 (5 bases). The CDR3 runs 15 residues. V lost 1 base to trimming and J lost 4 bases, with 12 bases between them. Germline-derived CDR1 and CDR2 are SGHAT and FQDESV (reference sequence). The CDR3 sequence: CASSLELRRADTQYF. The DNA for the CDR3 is TGTGCCAGCAGCTTAGAATTGCGGCGGGCAGATACGCAGTATTTT. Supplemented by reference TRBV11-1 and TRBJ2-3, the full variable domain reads EAEVAQSPRYKITEKSQAVAFWCDPISGHATLYWYRQILGQGPELLVQFQDESVVDDSQLPKDRFSAERLKGVDSTLKIQPAELGDSAMYLCASSLELRRADTQYFGPGTRLTVL.

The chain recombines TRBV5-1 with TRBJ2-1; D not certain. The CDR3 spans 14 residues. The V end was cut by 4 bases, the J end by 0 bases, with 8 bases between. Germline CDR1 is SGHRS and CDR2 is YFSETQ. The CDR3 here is CASSPGGSYNEQFF. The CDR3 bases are TGCGCCAGCAGCCCGGGTGGCTCCTACAATGAGCAGTTCTTC.

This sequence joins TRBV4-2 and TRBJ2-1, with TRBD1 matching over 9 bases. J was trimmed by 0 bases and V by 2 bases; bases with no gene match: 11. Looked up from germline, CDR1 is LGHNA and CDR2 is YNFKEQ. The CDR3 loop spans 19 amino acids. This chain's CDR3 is CASSQLSGTGISSYNEQFF. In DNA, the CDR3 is TGTGCCAGCAGCCAACTCTCCGGGACAGGGATTAGCTCCTACAATGAGCAGTTCTTC.

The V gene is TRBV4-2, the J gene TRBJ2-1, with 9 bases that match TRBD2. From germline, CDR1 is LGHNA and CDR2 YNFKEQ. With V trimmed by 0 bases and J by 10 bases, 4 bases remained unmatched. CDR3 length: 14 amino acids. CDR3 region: CASSQDIAGVEQFF. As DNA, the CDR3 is TGTGCCAGCAGCCAAGATATAGCGGGGGTGGAGCAGTTCTTC.

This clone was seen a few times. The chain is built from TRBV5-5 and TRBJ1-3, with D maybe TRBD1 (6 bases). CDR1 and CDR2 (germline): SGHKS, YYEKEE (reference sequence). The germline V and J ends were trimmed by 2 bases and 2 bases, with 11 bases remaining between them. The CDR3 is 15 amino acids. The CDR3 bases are TGTGCCAGCAGCTTCTTACCAGGGGCTGGAAACACCATATATTTT. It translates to CASSFLPGAGNTIYF.

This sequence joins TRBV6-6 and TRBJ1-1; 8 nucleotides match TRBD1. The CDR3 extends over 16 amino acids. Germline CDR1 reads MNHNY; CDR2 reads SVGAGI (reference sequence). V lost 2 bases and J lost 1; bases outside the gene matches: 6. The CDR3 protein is CASSYGTGRGNTEAFF. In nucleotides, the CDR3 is TGTGCCAGCAGTTACGGGACAGGCCGAGGGAACACTGAAGCTTTCTTT.

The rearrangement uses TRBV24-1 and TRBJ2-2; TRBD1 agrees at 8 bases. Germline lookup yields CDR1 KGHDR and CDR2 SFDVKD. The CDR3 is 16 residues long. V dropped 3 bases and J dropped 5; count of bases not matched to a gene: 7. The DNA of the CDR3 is TGTGCCACCAGTGATCCACGGACAGGGAGGACCGGGGAGCTGTTTTTT. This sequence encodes CATSDPRTGRTGELFF.